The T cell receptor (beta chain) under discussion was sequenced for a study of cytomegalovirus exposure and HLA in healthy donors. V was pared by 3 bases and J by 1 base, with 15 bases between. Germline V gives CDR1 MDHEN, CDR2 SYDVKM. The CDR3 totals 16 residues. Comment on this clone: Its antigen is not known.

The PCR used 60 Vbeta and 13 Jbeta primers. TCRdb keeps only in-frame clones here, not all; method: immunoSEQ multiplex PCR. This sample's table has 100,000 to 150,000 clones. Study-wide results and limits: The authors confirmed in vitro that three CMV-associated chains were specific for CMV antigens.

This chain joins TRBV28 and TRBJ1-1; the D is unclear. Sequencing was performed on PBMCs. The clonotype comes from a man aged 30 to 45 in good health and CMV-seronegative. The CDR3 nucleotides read TGTGCCAGCAGTTTGGTCGGCGGGGAGACGAACACTGAAGCTTTCTTT. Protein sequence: CASSLVGGETNTEAFF.